Below, 31 T cell receptor beta chains from the same sample are listed, as sequenced in a study of vaccination and CD4 T cells after COVID-19 (dated by TCRdb to between 2022 and 2023). Library generation was performed with PCR. Instrument on record: Illumina iSeq 100. TCR sequencing of DNA from cultured CD4+ T cells used the Oncomine TCR Beta short-read assay at the Johns Hopkins FTIC core. The raw public reads went through TCRdb reprocessing: fastp at Q25, MiXCR clone calling, in-frame beta chains kept. Rows are combined by CDR3 protein, so each entry shows the most common genes and DNA. Present in this sample are fewer than 20,000 distinct CDR3 sequences, around 70% of which were seen just once. 5.5% of the sample is in the top ten clones. The sample's treatment or condition label, decoded: roughly 10-day PBMC culture with coronavirus spike peptide pools or control peptides (ViraFEST assay). Their specific antigens are unknown.

Sequencing was done on a sample of CD4+ T cells from blood, cultured in vitro. The source of these receptors is a human donor who had recovered from COVID-19.

The V call is TRBV20-1, the J call TRBJ2-7, with TRBD1 matching over 8 bases. The junction had 5 bases not matched to a gene; V was cut back by 2 bases and J by 2 bases. Germline CDR1 DFQATT, CDR2 SNEGSKA (reference sequence). This CDR3 region has 14 residues. In nucleotides, the CDR3 is TGCAGTGCTAGAATCCAACAGGGGGCCTACGAGCAGTACTTC. Translated, it gives CSARIQQGAYEQYF.

In this sample, this clonotype turned up a few times. This chain links TRBV24-1 with TRBJ2-2; D perhaps matches TRBD1 (6 bases). CDR1 and CDR2 from the germline V gene are KGHDR and SFDVKD. This CDR3 is 16 amino acids long. V shed 12 bases and J shed 0 bases, with 19 bases lying between them. The CDR3 loop reads CAPGERLPPNTGELFF. The CDR3 nucleotides read TGTGCCCCAGGGGAACGGTTGCCCCCGAACACCGGGGAGCTGTTTTTT.

A remark on this clonotype: One end of the junction fails to match germline, which may point to a read error. The chain joins TRBV5-3 to TRBJ2-1, with 15 bases that match TRBD2. TRBV5-3 is placed among ORFs of uncertain function. This CDR3 comprises 17 residues. The CDR3 DNA reads TGTGCCAGCAGCTTGGCAGGACTAGCGGGAGGGGTAAATGAGCAGTTCTTC. Translation gives CASSLAGLAGGVNEQFF.

The V gene is TRBV4-2, the J gene TRBJ2-7; D perhaps matches TRBD1 (5 bases). The CDR3 spans 15 residues. CDR1 is LGHNA and CDR2 is YNFKEQ in the germline V gene. Trimming removed 2 bases at V and 6 bases at J, with 17 bases between. The chain's CDR3 is CASSQRAGLVTEQYF. The CDR3 DNA sequence: TGTGCCAGCAGCCAACGTGCAGGGTTGGTCACCGAGCAGTACTTC.

As DNA, the CDR3 is TGTGCCAGCAGCCCGAATGCGTTTACGAATTCACCCCTCCACTTT. Translation gives CASSPNAFTNSPLHF. V gene TRBV7-2 combines with J gene TRBJ1-6; D gene ambiguous. This CDR3 is 15 amino acids long. Germline lookup yields CDR1 SGHTA and CDR2 FQGNSA. Deletions cut 5 bases from V and 7 bases from J, with 15 bases between. The entire variable domain, with the rest obtained from reference TRBV7-2 and TRBJ1-6, is as follows: GAGVSQSPSNKVTEKGKDVELRCDPISGHTALYWYRQSLGQGLEFLIYFQGNSAPDKSGLPSDRFSAERTGGSVSTLTIQRTQQEDSAVYLCASSPNAFTNSPLHFGNGTRLTVT.

The chain recombines TRBV24-1 with TRBJ2-1; TRBD2 agrees at 7 bases. Germline V lookup: CDR1 KGHDR, CDR2 SFDVKD. The CDR3 covers 17 residues. Trimming at V came to 5 bases and at J to 3 bases, leaving 12 bases not matched to a gene. CDR3 sequence (DNA): TGTGCCACCAGTGGCGGGGGTGTAGGGTCTTACTACAATGAGCAGTTCTTC. Amino acids: CATSGGGVGSYYNEQFF.

This chain's CDR3 is CASSLGLPKSGTGELFF. CDR3 sequence (DNA): TGTGCCAGCAGCTTAGGACTCCCGAAATCGGGCACCGGGGAGCTGTTTTTT. The genes are TRBV7-2 and TRBJ2-2; D unclear. The CDR3 covers 17 residues. V was trimmed by 1 base and J by 4 bases, leaving 16 bases between them. Germline V gene sequence: CDR1 SGHTA, CDR2 FQGNSA.

The rearrangement links TRBV28 to TRBJ1-1; weak D call: TRBD1 (5 bases). V gave up 6 bases and J gave up 4 bases, with 18 bases separating them. CDR1 is MDHEN, CDR2 SYDVKM, per germline. The length of the CDR3 is 15 residues. The CDR3 loop is CASSRAGTRVTEAFF. CDR3 in DNA: TGTGCCAGCAGCCGGGCAGGGACGAGGGTCACTGAAGCTTTCTTT.

This clonotype came up once. This chain links TRBV25-1 with TRBJ1-4; the match to TRBD1 covers 12 bases. V dropped 6 bases and J dropped 6; count of bases not matched to a gene: 5. Per germline, CDR1 MGHDK and CDR2 SYGVNS. This CDR3 contains 15 residues. This chain's CDR3 is CASRGTGGYDEKLFF. Written as DNA, the CDR3 is TGTGCCAGCAGGGGGACAGGGGGCTATGATGAAAAACTGTTTTTT.

The rearrangement links TRBV5-4 to TRBJ1-3; 8 bases map to TRBD1. The V segment lost 3 bases and the J segment 7 bases; nucleotides outside the gene matches: 9. The CDR3 length is 15 residues. The germline gives CDR1 SGHNT, CDR2 YYREEE (reference sequence). The CDR3 here is CASSYGQGSWNTIYF. The CDR3 coding sequence is TGTGCCAGCAGCTACGGACAGGGATCATGGAACACCATATATTTT.

The V and J genes are TRBV20-1 and TRBJ1-2; perhaps TRBD1 as D (5 bases). Germline CDR1 DFQATT, CDR2 SNEGSKA (reference sequence). The V end lost 0 bases, the J end lost 8 bases, and 13 bases lay between the germline ends. The CDR3 length is 13 residues. The CDR3 DNA follows: TGCAGTGCTAGAGAGACTTGGAAGGGGGGCTACACCTTC. Its protein is CSARETWKGGYTF.

This sequence joins TRBV6-2 or TRBV6-3 and TRBJ1-2; tentative D call: TRBD1 (5 bases). Germline V gene data show CDR1 as MNHEY and CDR2 as SVGEGT. The CDR3 extends over 13 amino acids. Deletions cut 0 bases from V and 8 bases from J, with 10 bases between. In nucleotides, the CDR3 is TGTGCCAGCAGTTACTCGACGAGGGACGGCTACACCTTC. Amino acids: CASSYSTRDGYTF.

The chain is built from TRBV29-1 and TRBJ2-7; D perhaps matches TRBD2 (5 bases). The CDR3 has 13 residues. The germline gives CDR1 SQVTM, CDR2 ANQGSEA. The V end was cut by 4 bases, the J end by 7 bases, with 17 bases between. The CDR3 region has the DNA TGCAGCGTTGCCGGAACTCCCCGGAGGGAGCAGTACTTC. This codes for CSVAGTPRREQYF.

Regarding this clonotype: One end of the junction fails to match germline, which may point to a read error. The genes are TRBV7-7 and TRBJ2-7; 16 bases map to TRBD2. There are 17 residues in the CDR3. The V gene's germline CDR1 is SSHAT and CDR2 FNYEAQ (reference sequence). The CDR3 DNA follows: TGTGCTAGCAGCTTGGGACTAGCGGGAGGGCCGCGGTACGAGCAGTACTTC. Protein sequence: CASSLGLAGGPRYEQYF.

The rearrangement joins TRBV20-1 to TRBJ2-7; 9 bases are shared with TRBD2. This CDR3 has 14 residues. The V segment lost 6 bases and the J segment 0 bases; nucleotides outside the gene matches: 6. CDR1 DFQATT and CDR2 SNEGSKA come from the germline V gene (reference sequence). CDR3 sequence reads: CSALGGRDSYEQYF. CDR3 in DNA: TGCAGTGCCCTCGGCGGGAGGGACTCCTACGAGCAGTACTTC.

J is TRBJ1-3 and V is TRBV20-1; the D gene is possibly TRBD1 (6 bases). The V end was cut by 6 bases, the J end by 7 bases, with 16 bases between. The length of the CDR3 is 13 residues. The V gene's germline CDR1 is DFQATT and CDR2 SNEGSKA (reference sequence). DNA of the CDR3: TGCAGTGCCCGGACAGCTCTTGGTAACACCATATATTTT. Protein product: CSARTALGNTIYF.

The rearrangement joins TRBV20-1 to TRBJ2-5, with 9 positions matching TRBD1. This CDR3 is 14 amino acids long. The germline V gene encodes CDR1 DFQATT and CDR2 SNEGSKA (reference sequence). Germline trimming cut 2 bases from V and 3 bases from J; bases unmatched to any gene: 4. The CDR3 loop is CSARRDRVKETQYF. The CDR3 DNA reads TGCAGTGCTAGAAGGGACAGGGTTAAAGAGACCCAGTACTTC.

There are a few counts of this clonotype. This chain uses TRBV10-1 with TRBJ2-2, with 11 bases matching TRBD2. CDR1 and CDR2 (germline): WNHNN, SYGVQD (reference sequence). This CDR3 has 16 residues. Trimming took 6 bases from V and 1 from J; bases not matched to a gene: 4. The CDR3 DNA follows: TGCGCCAGCAGCTTTGGACTAGCGGGGAACACCGGGGAGCTGTTTTTT. Translated: CASSFGLAGNTGELFF.

The V call is TRBV7-8, the J call TRBJ2-2; either TRBD1 or TRBD2 may fit D (5 bases each). There are 16 residues in the CDR3. Trimming shortened V by 5 bases and J by 0 bases, and 13 bases separated the two germline ends. Germline V gives CDR1 SGHVS, CDR2 FQNEAQ. The CDR3 is CASSTRDVPNTGELFF. Written as DNA, the CDR3 is TGTGCCAGCAGCACCCGGGACGTCCCGAACACCGGGGAGCTGTTTTTT.

The chain joins TRBV30 to TRBJ1-5, with 7 nucleotides matching TRBD1. CDR1 and CDR2 from the germline V gene are GTSNPN and SVGIG (reference sequence). The V gene end was trimmed by 7 bases and the J gene end by 6 bases; junction bases not matched to a gene: 9. The CDR3 spans 13 residues. The CDR3 sequence is CASNGQVGQPQHF. The CDR3 DNA reads as TGTGCCTCAAATGGACAGGTGGGTCAGCCCCAGCATTTT.

The chain couples TRBV29-1 to TRBJ1-2; 8 bases are a match to TRBD1. The CDR3 sequence is 13 residues long. Trimming removed 7 bases from V and 4 bases from J; junction bases left unmatched: 8. Germline V gene data show CDR1 as SQVTM and CDR2 as ANQGSEA. DNA of the CDR3: TGCAGCGCCCGATTCGGGACAGGCTATGGCTACACCTTC. This codes for CSARFGTGYGYTF.

This clonotype was recorded a few times. The chain recombines TRBV6-5 with TRBJ1-5; D is unclear. The V and J ends lost 2 bases and 4 bases respectively, with 12 bases between them. The CDR3 extends over 15 amino acids. Germline V CDR1 and CDR2: MNHEY, SVGAGI. CDR3 in DNA: TGTGCCAGCAGTTACGGTGGGCAGATTAATCAGCCCCAGCATTTT. As protein: CASSYGGQINQPQHF.

This chain links TRBV6-4 with TRBJ2-3, with 7 bases that match TRBD1. Germline-derived CDR1 and CDR2 are MRHNA and SNTAGT. The CDR3 is made up of 15 amino acids. The V gene end was trimmed by 5 bases and the J gene end by 5 bases; junction bases not matched to a gene: 10. The CDR3 DNA follows: TGTGCCAGCAGTCCCCACCCCTACAGGGGAGATACGCAGTATTTT. It codes for CASSPHPYRGDTQYF.

This chain uses TRBV7-2 with TRBJ2-5, with 9 bases lining up with TRBD2. CDR3 length equals 15 residues. V lost 3 bases to trimming and J lost 5 bases; unmatched junction nucleotides: 7. In germline, CDR1 is SGHTA, CDR2 FQGNSA. The CDR3: CASSFWREGAETQYF. The CDR3 DNA is TGTGCCAGCAGCTTTTGGCGGGAGGGAGCTGAGACCCAGTACTTC.

The chain combines TRBV29-1 with TRBJ2-5, with a weak D call TRBD1 (7 bases). The CDR3 contains 13 residues. Germline V gene lookup returns CDR1 SQVTM and CDR2 ANQGSEA. Trimming removed 4 bases from V and 1 base from J, with 10 bases in between. CDR3 coding DNA: TGCAGCGTTGGACAGGGACTCCAAGAGACCCAGTACTTC. Protein sequence: CSVGQGLQETQYF.

The rearrangement uses TRBV7-6 and TRBJ1-4; D not resolved. The germline V and J ends were trimmed by 5 bases and 12 bases, with 13 bases remaining between them. The CDR3 length is 12 residues. Germline V gives CDR1 SGHVS, CDR2 FNYEAQ. The CDR3 bases are TGTGCCAGCAGCGGCAGATTCGGGGAACTGTTTTTT. Residues: CASSGRFGELFF.

This clonotype is a singleton in its sample. This chain connects TRBV7-9 to TRBJ1-2; D perhaps matches TRBD1 (5 bases). The germline V gene has CDR1 SEHNR and CDR2 FQNEAQ (reference sequence). The V and J ends lost 4 bases and 2 bases respectively, with 11 bases between them. The CDR3 consists of 14 residues. The CDR3 region has the DNA TGTGCCAGCAGCTCCGGGACGGGGAACTATGGCTACACCTTC. Amino acid sequence: CASSSGTGNYGYTF.

V usage is TRBV6-1 and J usage is TRBJ2-7; 9 bases agree with TRBD1. The CDR3 totals 14 residues. Germline loops: CDR1 MNHNS, CDR2 SASEGT. V was clipped by 8 bases and J by 6 bases; unmatched bases: 11. The CDR3 DNA is TGTGCCAGCTGGGACCCGGGACAGGGTTCCGAGCAGTACTTC. Translating it yields CASWDPGQGSEQYF.

The chain employs TRBV19 and TRBJ1-1, with D tentatively TRBD1 (5 bases). This CDR3 comprises 17 residues. The germline V gene encodes CDR1 LNHDA and CDR2 SQIVND (reference sequence). The V gene lost 0 bases and the J gene lost 3 bases, with 17 bases spanning the gap. The CDR3 DNA sequence: TGTGCCAGTAGTATAGATCGGTGGGGAGGGGACTACACTGAAGCTTTCTTT. Translated: CASSIDRWGGDYTEAFF.

The chain combines TRBV14 with TRBJ1-5, with D possibly being TRBD1 (6 bases). The CDR3 spans 14 residues. CDR1 is SGHDN, CDR2 FVKESK, per germline. V was clipped by 5 bases and J by 6 bases, with 14 bases between them. CDR3 residues: CASSETGSRQPQHF. The CDR3 DNA reads as TGTGCCAGCAGCGAAACAGGGAGCCGTCAGCCCCAGCATTTT.

The V gene is TRBV6-2 or TRBV6-3, the J gene TRBJ2-7; no clear D. Deletions cut 5 bases from V and 1 base from J, with 3 bases between. The CDR3 sequence is 11 residues long. Germline-derived CDR1 and CDR2 are MNHEY and SVGEGT. The CDR3 sequence: CASSDSYEQYF. The CDR3 DNA sequence: TGTGCCAGCAGTGATTCCTACGAGCAGTACTTC.